These 4 T cell receptor beta chains were sequenced from one sample in a study of blood T cell repertoires in COVID-19. Profiled with immunoSEQ multiplex PCR; TCRdb holds only in-frame clones, not every one. Of some 420,000 clones in the sample, roughly nine tenths were seen once. The specimen sequenced was PBMCs or T cells enriched from blood (not recorded which). These receptor sequences come from a man between 25 and 39 years old who had recovered from COVID-19.

This rearrangement joins TRBV27 to TRBJ2-7; tentative D call: TRBD1 (7 bases). V dropped 3 bases and J dropped 7 bases, with 13 bases sitting between them. CDR3 length equals 13 residues. Per the germline V gene, CDR1 is MNHEY and CDR2 is SMNVEV (reference sequence). The CDR3 DNA sequence: TGTGCCAGCAGTTTCGACAGGGCGGGGGAGCAGTACTTC. Its translation: CASSFDRAGEQYF.

The J gene is TRBJ2-7, the V gene TRBV2; TRBD1 is a possible D gene (6 bases). Germline CDR1 SNHLY, CDR2 FYNNEI. The CDR3 contains 16 residues. V lost 2 bases to trimming and J lost 3 bases, with 17 bases between them. CDR3 nucleotides: TGTGCCAGCAGTGAAATGATCGGACAGAAGCTCTACGAGCAGTACTTC. It yields the protein CASSEMIGQKLYEQYF. Supplemented by reference TRBV2 and TRBJ2-7, the full variable domain reads EPEVTQTPSHQVTQMGQEVILRCVPISNHLYFYWYRQILGQKVEFLVSFYNNEISEKSEIFDDQFSVERPDGSNFTLKIRSTKLEDSAMYFCASSEMIGQKLYEQYFGPGTRLTVT.

V usage is TRBV7-8 and J usage is TRBJ1-1; D ambiguous. V shed 5 bases and J shed 0 bases, with 10 bases lying between them. The CDR3 is made up of 14 amino acids. Germline assignment: CDR1 SGHVS and CDR2 FQNEAQ. CDR3 in amino acids: CASSPRELNTEAFF. CDR3 DNA: TGTGCCAGCAGCCCTCGGGAACTGAACACTGAAGCTTTCTTT.

The chain links TRBV5-8 to TRBJ2-1; the match to TRBD2 covers 8 bases. Trimming took 4 bases from V and 4 from J; bases not matched to a gene: 13. CDR3 size: 17 residues. Germline CDR1 SGHTS, CDR2 YDEGEE. CDR3 sequence reads: CASSQRSGTSGYNEQFF. The CDR3 DNA sequence: TGTGCCAGCAGCCAGCGTTCCGGGACTAGTGGTTACAATGAGCAGTTCTTC.